This TCR beta chain was captured in a study of blood T cell repertoires in COVID-19. Assay: immunoSEQ multiplex PCR; the TCRdb copy retains only in-frame clones and omits some. The sample consists of 250,000 to 350,000 clones, 87% of them appearing once. The germline gives CDR1 SGHDN, CDR2 FVKESK. V shed 1 base and J 0 bases; nucleotides not matched to a gene: 15. The CDR3 is 21 amino acids. The specimen was peripheral blood. This TCR derives from a woman in her 50s who had recovered from COVID-19. This rearrangement joins TRBV14 to TRBJ1-3, with 10 bases that match TRBD1. CDR3 bases: TGTGCCAGCAGCCAAGCGATGGTGGGACAGGGGAATTACATCTCTGGAAACACCATATATTTT. Translated, it gives CASSQAMVGQGNYISGNTIYF.